The 13 T cell receptor beta chains presented below share a single source sample, sequenced in a study of high-grade serous ovarian cancer treatment subgroups. Tumor samples were obtained before definitive surgery or chemotherapy. This table comes from immunoSEQ multiplex PCR, and its TCRdb copy is limited to in-frame clones, with some not included. Among more than 15,000 clones listed, around 73% were seen once. Sequencing was carried out using tumor tissue. The receptors shown here come from a human donor with high-grade serous ovarian cancer.

The rearrangement links TRBV9 to TRBJ2-3; no clear D. The CDR3 has 14 residues. Germline CDR1 is SGDLS and CDR2 is YYNGEE. V shed 0 bases and J shed 0 bases, with 5 bases lying between them. This chain's CDR3 is CASSVGGSTDTQYF. CDR3 sequence (DNA): TGTGCCAGCAGCGTAGGAGGTAGCACAGATACGCAGTATTTT.

The chain combines TRBV5-8 with TRBJ2-2; D gene uncertain. The CDR3 is 17 amino acids. Trimming took off 1 base at V and 1 base at J, with 14 bases between the two ends. Germline CDR1 SGHTS, CDR2 YDEGEE. The CDR3 DNA is TGTGCCAGCAGCTTGAGGGATTGGAACGAGAACACCGGGGAGCTGTTTTTT. It codes for CASSLRDWNENTGELFF.

The chain recombines TRBV7-2 with TRBJ1-2; D is possibly TRBD1 (5 bases). The V gene's germline CDR1 is SGHTA and CDR2 FQGNSA. CDR3 length: 15 amino acids. Deletions cut 5 bases from V and 2 bases from J, with 15 bases between. This chain's CDR3 is CASSHRGGKNYGYTF. Written as DNA, the CDR3 is TGTGCCAGCAGCCATCGGGGGGGGAAGAACTATGGCTACACCTTC.

The V gene is TRBV7-2, the J gene TRBJ2-3, with D uncertain. In germline, CDR1 is SGHTA, CDR2 FQGNSA. This CDR3 region has 13 residues. V lost 1 base to trimming and J lost 0 bases, with 2 bases between them. CDR3 nucleotide sequence: TGTGCCAGCAGCTTAGTCAGCACAGATACGCAGTATTTT. Amino acid sequence: CASSLVSTDTQYF.

The V gene is TRBV15, the J gene TRBJ1-6; D unclear. V was cut by 7 bases and J by 7 bases, with 17 bases left in between. This CDR3 is 15 amino acids long. Germline values: CDR1 LNHNV, CDR2 YYDKDF (reference sequence). The CDR3 loop reads CATTLTGRKNSPLHF. In nucleotides, the CDR3 is TGTGCCACCACCCTGACGGGGAGAAAGAATTCACCCCTCCACTTT.

The chain employs TRBV7-2 and TRBJ2-7; tentatively, D is TRBD1 (7 bases). The CDR3 consists of 15 residues. Trimming cost V 1 base and J 2 bases, with 12 bases left between them. Germline CDR1 is SGHTA and CDR2 is FQGNSA. CDR3 sequence reads: CASSLVAGGTYEQYF. Here the CDR3 DNA reads TGTGCCAGCAGCTTAGTGGCAGGGGGGACCTACGAGCAGTACTTC.

The chain has TRBV19 and TRBJ2-3, with 7 bases matching TRBD2. Germline CDR1 and CDR2: LNHDA and SQIVND (reference sequence). V lost 5 bases to trimming and J lost 1 base; unmatched junction nucleotides: 3. The CDR3 contains 14 residues. DNA of the CDR3: TGTGCCAGTAGTCCGGGGGGAGGCACAGATACGCAGTATTTT. This translates into CASSPGGGTDTQYF.

V gene TRBV6-1 combines with J gene TRBJ2-5, with TRBD2 identical over 10 bases. Trimming cost V 2 bases and J 7 bases; bases outside gene matches: 13. Per germline, CDR1 MNHNS and CDR2 SASEGT. This CDR3 is 17 amino acids long. For the CDR3, the DNA is TGTGCCAGCAGTGAAAGTCTTAGCGGGGGGCCGATAGGGACCCAGTACTTC. As protein: CASSESLSGGPIGTQYF.

This clone was picked up one time. This sequence joins TRBV6-6 and TRBJ1-4; D is perhaps TRBD1 (6 bases). Trimming removed 2 bases from V and 3 bases from J, with 13 bases in between. The germline V gene has CDR1 MNHNY and CDR2 SVGAGI (reference sequence). The CDR3 covers 16 residues. CDR3 sequence reads: CASSYGLRGSNEKLFF. The CDR3 region has the DNA TGTGCCAGCAGTTACGGACTCAGGGGTTCTAATGAAAAACTGTTTTTT.

V gene TRBV6-4 combines with J gene TRBJ2-7; 7 nucleotides agree with TRBD1. The CDR3 totals 12 residues. V lost 8 bases to trimming and J lost 12 bases; unmatched junction nucleotides: 13. The V gene's germline CDR1 is MRHNA and CDR2 SNTAGT. In DNA form, the CDR3 reads TGTGCCAGCCCGAGGCCCCGACAGGGCAGGTACTTC. Protein sequence: CASPRPRQGRYF.

J is TRBJ1-1 and V is TRBV23-1, with 9 bases aligning to TRBD1. TRBV23-1 is placed among ORFs of uncertain function. V gave up 0 bases and J gave up 8 bases; unmatched junction bases: 10. The CDR3 has 16 residues. The CDR3 nucleotides read TGCGCCAGCAGTCAATCTGGGGGACAGGGCATCTCAGAAGCTTTCTTT. It yields the protein CASSQSGGQGISEAFF.

This clone was observed a handful of times. The genes are TRBV7-9 and TRBJ2-5; 12 nucleotides match TRBD2. The germline V gene encodes CDR1 SEHNR and CDR2 FQNEAQ (reference sequence). This CDR3 comprises 15 residues. Trimming at V came to 4 bases and at J to 6 bases, leaving 6 bases not matched to a gene. CDR3 sequence reads: CASSSSGGASQTQYF. The CDR3 DNA reads TGTGCCAGCAGCTCTAGCGGGGGGGCTAGTCAGACCCAGTACTTC.

V gene TRBV4-2 combines with J gene TRBJ2-1; no clear D gene. The germline V gene encodes CDR1 LGHNA and CDR2 YNFKEQ. The V end was cut by 1 base, the J end by 6 bases, with 13 bases between. The CDR3 sequence is 15 residues long. The CDR3 here is CASSQATDKSNEQFF. CDR3 sequence (DNA): TGTGCCAGCAGCCAAGCCACCGATAAATCCAATGAGCAGTTCTTC.